These 14 T cell receptor beta chains came from one sample sequenced in a study of blood T cell repertoires in COVID-19. Using immunoSEQ multiplex PCR, the repertoire was profiled, and TCRdb retains in-frame clones only, with some absent. Of 50,000 or so clones listed, over 80% are singletons. Sequenced: peripheral blood. The receptor source for this set is a man in his 60s with active COVID-19.

The rearrangement links TRBV28 to TRBJ1-5; D is undetermined. The germline V gene has CDR1 MDHEN and CDR2 SYDVKM. With 7 bases removed from V and 1 base from J, the gap between germline ends came to 11 bases. This CDR3 comprises 14 residues. CDR3 region: CASNSGWSNQPQHF. CDR3 nucleotides: TGTGCCAGCAACTCAGGTTGGAGCAATCAGCCCCAGCATTTT.

This sequence joins TRBV6-5 and TRBJ1-4, with D perhaps TRBD1 (5 bases). In germline, CDR1 is MNHEY, CDR2 SVGAGI. Trimming removed 6 bases at V and 8 bases at J, with 19 bases between. The CDR3 is 15 residues long. Written as DNA, the CDR3 is TGTGCCAGCAGAAACCCCCGGAGGGGTTCGGAAAAACTGTTTTTT. It codes for CASRNPRRGSEKLFF.

J is TRBJ1-5 and V is TRBV3-1 (or the pseudogene TRBV3-2); the D gene is possibly TRBD1 (6 bases). The CDR3 has 17 amino acids. V lost 2 bases, J lost 0 bases, and 14 bases lay in between. The V gene's germline CDR1 is LGHDT and CDR2 YNNKEL (reference sequence). The CDR3 sequence: CASSQPNRDNSNQPQHF. The CDR3 nucleotides read TGTGCCAGCAGCCAACCTAACCGGGACAATAGCAATCAGCCCCAGCATTTT.

V and J are TRBV29-1 and TRBJ2-3; the D is unclear. In germline, CDR1 is SQVTM, CDR2 ANQGSEA. With 3 bases removed from V and 2 bases from J, the gap between germline ends came to 6 bases. The length of the CDR3 is 12 residues. CDR3 loop: CSVDRSTDTQYF. The CDR3 DNA follows: TGCAGCGTTGACCGGTCCACAGATACGCAGTATTTT.

This clone is labeled medium-sized (0.01 to 0.1%). The chain joins TRBV7-3 to TRBJ2-1; 11 bases are a match to TRBD2. In germline, CDR1 is SGHTA, CDR2 FQGTGA. The V and J ends lost 0 bases and 4 bases, in that order; junction bases with no gene match: 5. The CDR3 has 17 amino acids. CDR3 nucleotide sequence: TGTGCCAGCAGCTTAACGACCACTAGCGGGGGTTACAATGAGCAGTTCTTC. It codes for CASSLTTTSGGYNEQFF.

The genes are TRBV7-2 and TRBJ2-2; TRBD2 matches at 7 bases. This CDR3 spans 16 amino acids. With V trimmed by 2 bases and J by 4 bases, 7 bases remained unmatched. Germline lookup yields CDR1 SGHTA and CDR2 FQGNSA. CDR3 amino acids: CASSLPGGVRTGELFF. In nucleotides, the CDR3 is TGTGCCAGCAGCTTACCGGGGGGAGTGCGCACCGGGGAGCTGTTTTTT.

This chain joins TRBV19 and TRBJ2-7; a weak D match, TRBD1 (5 bases). The CDR3 loop spans 13 amino acids. Germline V gene data show CDR1 as LNHDA and CDR2 as SQIVND (reference sequence). Trimming stripped 4 bases from V and 5 bases from J, with 12 bases between. The CDR3, as DNA: TGTGCCAGTAGTACCCTAGGACAAGACGAGCAGTACTTC. Translating gives CASSTLGQDEQYF.

By share, this clone counts as medium-sized. The J gene is TRBJ2-3, the V gene TRBV7-3, with 8 positions matching TRBD1. J was trimmed by 2 bases and V by 5 bases; bases with no gene match: 6. The CDR3 spans 15 residues. Germline CDR1 reads SGHTA; CDR2 reads FQGTGA. CDR3 nucleotide sequence: TGTGCCAGCAGCCTAGGACAGGGTCCCACAGATACGCAGTATTTT. This codes for CASSLGQGPTDTQYF.

The V call is TRBV6-5, the J call TRBJ2-3; unclear D gene. The length of the CDR3 is 14 residues. Germline assignment: CDR1 MNHEY and CDR2 SVGAGI. V gave up 2 bases and J gave up 1 base, with 7 bases separating them. The CDR3: CASSYTSGTDTQYF. The CDR3, as DNA: TGTGCCAGCAGTTACACTTCTGGCACAGATACGCAGTATTTT.

V gene TRBV4-1 combines with J gene TRBJ2-3; tentative D call: TRBD2 (7 bases). The CDR3 sequence is 16 residues long. CDR1 MGHRA and CDR2 YSYEKL come from the germline V gene. V lost 4 bases to trimming and J lost 2 bases, with 16 bases between them. CDR3 region: CASSPKGGTVTDTQYF. DNA of the CDR3: TGCGCCAGCAGCCCAAAGGGGGGGACCGTCACAGATACGCAGTATTTT.

The V and J genes are TRBV30 and TRBJ2-7, with D uncertain. Trimming shortened V by 3 bases and J by 3 bases, and 6 bases separated the two germline ends. The CDR3 runs to 11 residues. From germline, CDR1 is GTSNPN and CDR2 SVGIG (reference sequence). CDR3 sequence (DNA): TGTGCCTGGAGGTCCTTCTACGAGCAGTACTTC. Protein: CAWRSFYEQYF.

The chain combines TRBV23-1 with TRBJ1-2, with D unresolved. TRBV23-1 is annotated as an ORF whose role is uncertain. The CDR3 loop spans 19 amino acids. V lost 0 bases, J lost 7 bases, and 27 bases lay in between. The CDR3 spells CASSQSPPEGGSRTRGYTF. The CDR3 nucleotides are TGCGCCAGCAGTCAATCTCCCCCCGAGGGCGGAAGTAGAACTCGTGGCTACACCTTC.

The chain combines TRBV5-1 with TRBJ1-2; TRBD1 matches 8 bases. Trimming took 3 bases from V and 8 from J; bases not matched to a gene: 3. Germline V CDR1 and CDR2: SGHRS, YFSETQ. This CDR3 is built from 12 residues. The chain's CDR3 is CASSSRGHGYTF. As DNA, the CDR3 is TGCGCCAGCAGCTCCAGGGGGCACGGCTACACCTTC.

This chain uses TRBV5-4 with TRBJ2-6, with 11 positions matching TRBD1. Trimming took 4 bases from V and 2 from J; bases not matched to a gene: 11. Germline CDR1 SGHNT, CDR2 YYREEE (reference sequence). This CDR3 is 19 amino acids long. The DNA of the CDR3 is TGTGCCAGCAGCCCCCCCCTTGGACAGGGGGCCACTGGGGCCAACGTCCTGACTTTC. Its translation is CASSPPLGQGATGANVLTF.